Reported below is one T cell receptor beta chain. CDR1 and CDR2 from the germline V gene are LGHNA and YNFKEQ. V was pared by 3 bases and J by 0 bases, with 15 bases between. The CDR3 covers 17 residues. The sample comes from a study of blood T cell repertoires in COVID-19. For the study at large: From the United States, Italy and Spain came samples of acute and convalescent COVID-19. Sources were T cells, B-cell-depleted T cells, or PBMCs; the material itself was cDNA or gDNA.

Authors' analysis steps: How many nucleated cells were present was estimated from reference gene primer amplification. Data came from immunoSEQ multiplex PCR; TCRdb stores just in-frame clones and leaves some out. That table furnishes V, J and clone size, whereas the DNA furnished D and trimming. Here the sample spans more than 45,000 clones, 85% to 90% being singletons. The sample was peripheral blood. The sequence was obtained from a human donor in a cohort sampled during active COVID-19. This chain connects TRBV4-2 to TRBJ1-3; D is perhaps TRBD1 (5 bases). DNA of the CDR3: TGTGCCAGCAGCCACACCGGGGGGGAAGGCTCTGGAAACACCATATATTTT. Amino acids: CASSHTGGEGSGNTIYF.